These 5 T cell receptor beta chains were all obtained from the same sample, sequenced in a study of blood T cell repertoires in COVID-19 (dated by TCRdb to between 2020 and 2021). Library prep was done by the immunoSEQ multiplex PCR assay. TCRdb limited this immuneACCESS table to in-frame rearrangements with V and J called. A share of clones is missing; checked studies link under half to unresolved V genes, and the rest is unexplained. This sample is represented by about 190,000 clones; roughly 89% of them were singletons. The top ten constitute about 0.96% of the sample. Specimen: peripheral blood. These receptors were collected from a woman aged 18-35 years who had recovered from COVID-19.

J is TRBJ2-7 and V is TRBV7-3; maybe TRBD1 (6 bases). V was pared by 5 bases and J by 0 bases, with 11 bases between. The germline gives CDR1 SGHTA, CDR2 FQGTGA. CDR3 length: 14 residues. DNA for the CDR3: TGTGCCAGCAGCATTGACAGGACCTCCTACGAGCAGTACTTC. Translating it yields CASSIDRTSYEQYF.

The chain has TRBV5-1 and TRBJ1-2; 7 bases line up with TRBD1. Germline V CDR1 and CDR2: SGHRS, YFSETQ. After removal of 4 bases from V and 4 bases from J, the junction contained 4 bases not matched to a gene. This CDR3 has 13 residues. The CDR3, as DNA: TGCGCCAGCAGCATACAGGGGATCTATGGCTACACCTTC. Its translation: CASSIQGIYGYTF. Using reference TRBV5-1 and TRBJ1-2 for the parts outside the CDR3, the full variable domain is KAGVTQTPRYLIKTRGQQVTLSCSPISGHRSVSWYQQTPGQGLQFLFEYFSETQRNKGNFPGRFSGRQFSNSRSEMNVSTLELGDSALYLCASSIQGIYGYTFGSGTRLTVV.

As DNA, the CDR3 is TGTGCCAGCAGCCGAGATTCACCCCTCCACTTT. Protein sequence: CASSRDSPLHF. V gene TRBV7-2 combines with J gene TRBJ1-6; D remains unclear. The germline V gene encodes CDR1 SGHTA and CDR2 FQGNSA. The CDR3 is made up of 11 amino acids. Trimming stripped 5 bases from V and 8 bases from J, with 4 bases between.

The CDR3 spells CATRPAGQETQYF. CDR3 DNA: TGTGCCACCAGGCCGGCGGGACAAGAGACCCAGTACTTC. The gene calls are TRBV15 and TRBJ2-5, with a weak D call TRBD2 (6 bases). Germline V gives CDR1 LNHNV, CDR2 YYDKDF (reference sequence). V was trimmed by 6 bases and J by 2 bases, leaving 10 bases between them. CDR3 size: 13 residues.

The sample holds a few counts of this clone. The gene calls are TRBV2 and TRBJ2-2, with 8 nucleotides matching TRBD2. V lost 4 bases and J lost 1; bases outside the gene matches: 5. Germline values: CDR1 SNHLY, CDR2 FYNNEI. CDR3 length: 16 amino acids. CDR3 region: CASSVGSGRNTGELFF. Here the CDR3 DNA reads TGTGCCAGCAGTGTTGGGAGCGGGAGGAACACCGGGGAGCTGTTTTTT.